A single sample is the source of the 27 T cell receptor beta chains below, sequenced in a study of control samples from healthy donors and cancer patients. Repertoires were generated with immunoSEQ multiplex PCR, while TCRdb's copy carries only in-frame clones and drops some. This table holds around 57,000 clones, approximately 90% found once. Sequenced material: PBMCs. The receptors stem from a man aged 30 to 45 with colorectal cancer.

The chain has TRBV27 and TRBJ2-7, with 9 bases fitting TRBD2. This CDR3 spans 17 amino acids. Germline-derived CDR1 and CDR2 are MNHEY and SMNVEV (reference sequence). V trimming: 4 bases; J trimming: 1 base; junction bases outside the gene matches: 11. CDR3: CASSSVTSGGLSYEQYF. As DNA, the CDR3 is TGTGCCAGCAGTTCCGTTACCAGCGGGGGGTTGTCCTACGAGCAGTACTTC.

This clone appeared a single time. The rearrangement links TRBV4-1 to TRBJ2-7; D is unresolved. Germline-derived CDR1 and CDR2 are MGHRA and YSYEKL. V was trimmed by 0 bases and J by 2 bases, leaving 8 bases between them. The CDR3 spans 14 residues. The CDR3, as DNA: TGCGCCAGCAGCCAAGAAAGTGGGCCCTACGAGCAGTACTTC. Encoded protein: CASSQESGPYEQYF.

The chain combines TRBV19 with TRBJ1-2; 7 bases map to TRBD1. CDR3 length: 15 amino acids. Germline V gives CDR1 LNHDA, CDR2 SQIVND (reference sequence). Unmatched junction bases numbered 8, after V lost 5 bases and J lost 2 bases. In nucleotides, the CDR3 is TGTGCCAGTAGTCCTACCTCGACAGGGAACTATGGCTACACCTTC. Encoded protein: CASSPTSTGNYGYTF. Based on the CDR3 plus reference TRBV19 and TRBJ1-2, the full variable domain is DGGITQSPKYLFRKEGQNVTLSCEQNLNHDAMYWYRQDPGQGLRLIYYSQIVNDFQKGDIAEGYSVSREKKESFPLTVTSAQKNPTAFYLCASSPTSTGNYGYTFGSGTRLTVV.

This clone has just one count. The genes are TRBV6-2 or TRBV6-3 and TRBJ2-1; no firm D call. CDR3 length: 11 amino acids. V lost 3 bases and J lost 13, with 10 bases in between. Germline CDR1 is MNHEY and CDR2 is SVGEGT. The CDR3 reads CASSYMGKQFF. The CDR3 DNA is TGTGCCAGCAGTTATATGGGGAAACAGTTCTTC.

The V gene is TRBV4-1, the J gene TRBJ2-1; unclear D gene. Trimming stripped 0 bases from V and 7 bases from J, with 25 bases between. Germline V gene lookup returns CDR1 MGHRA and CDR2 YSYEKL. This CDR3 is built from 19 residues. CDR3 sequence (DNA): TGCGCCAGCAGCCAAGACAGAAATCTCCGGGCCCCTGGGCCAAATGAGCAGTTCTTC. Translated: CASSQDRNLRAPGPNEQFF.

The chain links TRBV9 to TRBJ2-6; D may be TRBD1 (6 bases). This CDR3 has 16 amino acids. CDR1 and CDR2 from the germline V gene are SGDLS and YYNGEE. V was shortened by 4 bases and J by 0 bases, with 11 bases between the two germline ends. This chain's CDR3 is CASSPDRFSGANVLTF. The CDR3 DNA reads TGTGCCAGCAGCCCCGACAGGTTCTCTGGGGCCAACGTCCTGACTTTC.

This clone was observed a handful of times. The rearrangement uses TRBV7-9 and TRBJ1-2, with TRBD1 matching over 7 bases. Germline loops: CDR1 SEHNR, CDR2 FQNEAQ (reference sequence). CDR3 size: 16 residues. The junction had 4 bases not matched to a gene; V was cut back by 0 bases and J by 0 bases. CDR3 bases: TGTGCCAGCAGCTTAGCGCCGGACAGGTCTAACTATGGCTACACCTTC. Amino acid sequence: CASSLAPDRSNYGYTF.

The rearrangement links TRBV6-5 to TRBJ1-2, with D unclear. The V gene lost 2 bases and the J gene lost 1 base, with 14 bases spanning the gap. CDR1 is MNHEY, CDR2 SVGAGI, per germline. The CDR3 spans 16 residues. The CDR3 reads CASSYRNPPINYGYTF. The CDR3 nucleotides are TGTGCCAGCAGTTACAGAAATCCTCCAATTAACTATGGCTACACCTTC.

V gene TRBV7-8 combines with J gene TRBJ2-4, with D possibly TRBD2 on 5 matching bases. Germline values: CDR1 SGHVS, CDR2 FQNEAQ. The CDR3 is made up of 16 amino acids. Trimming removed 1 base at V and 5 bases at J, with 15 bases between. The CDR3 DNA reads as TGTGCCAGCAGCTTAGATACTGCGGCGAGGGAAAACATTCAGTACTTC. Its translation is CASSLDTAARENIQYF.

The chain recombines TRBV5-1 with TRBJ2-7; 10 bases agree with TRBD1. Germline V lookup: CDR1 SGHRS, CDR2 YFSETQ. The CDR3 totals 16 residues. Trimming at V came to 4 bases and at J to 0 bases, leaving 7 bases not matched to a gene. The CDR3 coding sequence is TGCGCCAGCAGCCTGACAGGGGGCGTTTCCTCCTACGAGCAGTACTTC. It codes for CASSLTGGVSSYEQYF. Based on the CDR3 plus reference TRBV5-1 and TRBJ2-7, the full variable domain is KAGVTQTPRYLIKTRGQQVTLSCSPISGHRSVSWYQQTPGQGLQFLFEYFSETQRNKGNFPGRFSGRQFSNSRSEMNVSTLELGDSALYLCASSLTGGVSSYEQYFGPGTRLTVT.

The V gene is TRBV7-2, the J gene TRBJ2-7; D unclear. The CDR3 consists of 13 residues. The V gene lost 5 bases and the J gene lost 3 bases, with 11 bases spanning the gap. CDR1 and CDR2 (germline): SGHTA, FQGNSA. The CDR3 DNA reads TGTGCCAGCAGCCTCCCCCCGGTCTACGAGCAGTACTTC. Translated: CASSLPPVYEQYF.

The chain combines TRBV19 with TRBJ1-1; D call uncertain. Germline V gives CDR1 LNHDA, CDR2 SQIVND (reference sequence). The ends were cut back, 3 bases at V and 0 bases at J, with 14 bases in the middle. The CDR3 is made up of 16 amino acids. The CDR3 spells CASSMRARAMNTEAFF. The CDR3 nucleotides read TGTGCCAGTAGTATGAGGGCGAGGGCAATGAACACTGAAGCTTTCTTT.

The chain is built from TRBV20-1 and TRBJ1-1, with 7 bases that match TRBD1. Germline V CDR1 and CDR2: DFQATT, SNEGSKA (reference sequence). V was clipped by 3 bases and J by 2 bases; unmatched bases: 6. The CDR3 length is 14 residues. DNA of the CDR3: TGCAGTGCTAGTAGGGCAGGGGGTAACACTGAAGCTTTCTTT. The encoded protein is CSASRAGGNTEAFF.

The chain carries TRBV7-6 and TRBJ1-3, with 7 positions matching TRBD1. Germline V lookup: CDR1 SGHVS, CDR2 FNYEAQ. This CDR3 is built from 16 residues. Trimming cost V 0 bases and J 1 base; bases outside gene matches: 3. The DNA for the CDR3 is TGTGCCAGCAGCTTAGCGCGGACAGGTTCTGGAAACACCATATATTTT. Protein product: CASSLARTGSGNTIYF.

The chain links TRBV6-2 or TRBV6-3 to TRBJ2-6; 7 nucleotides line up with TRBD2. The CDR3 length is 16 residues. With V trimmed by 1 base and J by 2 bases, 2 bases remained unmatched. CDR1 and CDR2 (germline): MNHEY, SVGEGT. CDR3 protein: CASSYWRGTGANVLTF. In DNA, the CDR3 is TGTGCCAGCAGTTACTGGCGGGGGACTGGGGCCAACGTCCTGACTTTC.

This chain uses TRBV6-2 or TRBV6-3 with TRBJ2-5, with 9 nucleotides matching TRBD2. In germline, CDR1 is MNHEY, CDR2 SVGEGT. Losses at the gene ends were 4 bases for V and 6 bases for J; bases not matched to a gene: 6. This CDR3 spans 14 amino acids. CDR3: CASSSAGGRKTQYF. The CDR3 bases are TGTGCCAGCAGTTCGGCGGGGGGGCGAAAGACCCAGTACTTC.

This clone has a single count. The chain carries TRBV5-4 and TRBJ1-3; D unresolved. CDR3 length: 13 residues. Germline V gene sequence: CDR1 SGHNT, CDR2 YYREEE (reference sequence). The V gene lost 9 bases and the J gene lost 7 bases, with 17 bases spanning the gap. This CDR3 is CATSLGPSNTIYF. In nucleotides, the CDR3 is TGTGCCACCTCACTTGGACCTTCCAACACCATATATTTT.

This clone appeared a single time. The same CDR3 arises from other DNA sequences in this sample as well. This chain connects TRBV30 to TRBJ1-2, with D perhaps TRBD1 (6 bases). V lost 4 bases and J 7 bases, leaving 19 bases between the germline ends. This CDR3 has 14 residues. Germline V gene lookup returns CDR1 GTSNPN and CDR2 SVGIG (reference sequence). The CDR3 DNA reads TGTGCCTGGAATCGACATGGGGGGGCGGGTGGCTACACCTTC. Protein sequence: CAWNRHGGAGGYTF.

The rearrangement joins TRBV7-9 to TRBJ2-1, with a tentative D call TRBD1 (6 bases). Trimming cost V 5 bases and J 3 bases, with 20 bases left between them. The V gene's germline CDR1 is SEHNR and CDR2 FQNEAQ (reference sequence). This CDR3 is built from 17 residues. CDR3 DNA: TGTGCCAGCAGCCGTATAGGGGGAAGGAGAGACTACAATGAGCAGTTCTTC. Translation: CASSRIGGRRDYNEQFF.

This clone was recorded only once. This rearrangement joins TRBV7-9 to TRBJ1-1, with 9 bases fitting TRBD1. Germline-derived CDR1 and CDR2 are SEHNR and FQNEAQ (reference sequence). The CDR3 sequence is 15 residues long. J lost 0 bases, V lost 3 bases, and 2 bases had no gene match. CDR3 loop: CASSFGQGLNTEAFF. The CDR3 DNA reads as TGTGCCAGCAGCTTCGGACAGGGGTTGAACACTGAAGCTTTCTTT.

This sequence joins TRBV7-9 and TRBJ1-2; D is ambiguous. Germline CDR1 reads SEHNR; CDR2 reads FQNEAQ (reference sequence). The CDR3 extends over 14 amino acids. Trimming removed 2 bases from V and 6 bases from J, with 13 bases in between. The CDR3 loop is CASSLIGNLDGYTF. The CDR3 DNA reads TGTGCCAGCAGCTTAATAGGGAATTTGGATGGCTACACCTTC.

The gene calls are TRBV30 and TRBJ1-2; no firm D call. The germline CDR1 and CDR2 sequences are GTSNPN and SVGIG (reference sequence). This CDR3 contains 13 residues. The V gene lost 1 base and the J gene lost 3 bases, with 9 bases spanning the gap. The CDR3 DNA reads as TGTGCCTGGAGTGCGGACGGCGACTATGGCTACACCTTC. It is translated as CAWSADGDYGYTF. Full variable domain (remainder filled in from reference TRBV30 and TRBJ1-2): SQTIHQWPATLVQPVGSPLSLECTVEGTSNPNLYWYRQAAGRGLQLLFYSVGIGQISSEVPQNLSASRPQDRQFILSSKKLLLSDSGFYLCAWSADGDYGYTFGSGTRLTVV.

The CDR3 DNA follows: TGTGCCAGCTCACCCCGTTTCCCCCAAGAGACCCAGTACTTC. Translating it yields CASSPRFPQETQYF. The V call is TRBV18, the J call TRBJ2-5; D remains ambiguous. V lost 3 bases, J lost 1 base, and 9 bases lay in between. CDR3 size: 14 residues. The germline gives CDR1 KGHSH, CDR2 LQKENI.

CDR3: CSVNTDGGDTQYF. The CDR3 DNA follows: TGCAGCGTCAATACCGATGGGGGGGATACGCAGTATTTT. The chain employs TRBV29-1 and TRBJ2-3, with D possibly matching TRBD2 (6 bases). The V end lost 6 bases, the J end lost 6 bases, and 16 bases lay between the germline ends. Germline assignment: CDR1 SQVTM and CDR2 ANQGSEA. This CDR3 has 13 amino acids.

The rearrangement links TRBV7-2 to TRBJ1-2; 8 positions agree with TRBD1. The CDR3 consists of 15 residues. V lost 5 bases to trimming and J lost 3 bases; unmatched junction nucleotides: 8. The V gene's germline CDR1 is SGHTA and CDR2 FQGNSA. DNA of the CDR3: TGTGCCAGCAGCGTCAGGACAGGGCGGCACTATGGCTACACCTTC. It is translated as CASSVRTGRHYGYTF.

This chain links TRBV6-5 with TRBJ1-2, with a tentative D call TRBD1 (5 bases). From germline, CDR1 is MNHEY and CDR2 SVGAGI. Between the trimmed V and J ends, which lost 7 bases and 0 bases, there was a span of 9 bases. CDR3 length: 13 residues. The CDR3 coding sequence is TGTGCCAGCAAGACCAGGGCTAACTATGGCTACACCTTC. Translation gives CASKTRANYGYTF.

The CDR3 sequence is CASTPLGQERYGYTF. The CDR3 DNA sequence: TGTGCCAGCACTCCCTTGGGTCAGGAGCGCTATGGCTACACCTTC. The chain carries TRBV2 and TRBJ1-2; D not certain. The ends were cut back, 7 bases at V and 4 bases at J, with 19 bases in the middle. The V gene's germline CDR1 is SNHLY and CDR2 FYNNEI. The CDR3 runs 15 residues. Based on the CDR3 plus reference TRBV2 and TRBJ1-2, the full variable domain is EPEVTQTPSHQVTQMGQEVILRCVPISNHLYFYWYRQILGQKVEFLVSFYNNEISEKSEIFDDQFSVERPDGSNFTLKIRSTKLEDSAMYFCASTPLGQERYGYTFGSGTRLTVV.